This T cell receptor (beta chain) appears in the sequencing data of a study of post-analysis software for immune sequencing data. Study-level background: The patients showed relapsing-remitting, secondary progressive and progressive-relapsing multiple sclerosis courses.

General study points: Compared against controls, patients with multiple sclerosis displayed significantly lower normalized Chao1 diversity. Five or six TRBV segments were significantly more frequent in patients than in controls. TRBV5-6, TRBV5-1 and TRBV20-1 were among these segments. Strong same-batch co-clustering of samples appeared with F measure clustering.

This clonotype was counted between two and nine times. The antigen remains undetermined. Unique molecular identifiers were carried by the TCR beta cDNA libraries. The yield from about 1 to 10 million T cells was 500,000 or so cDNA molecules in total. TCRdb processed the PCR reads anew with MiXCR; each CDR3 protein has one entry. This table has approximately 180,000 distinct CDR3 sequences, about 30% appearing once. Germline V CDR1 and CDR2: SGHRS, YFSETQ. The germline V and J ends were trimmed by 6 bases and 1 base, with 10 bases remaining between them. The length of the CDR3 is 14 residues. This sequence originates from a girl aged 5 to 17 with multiple sclerosis. The rearrangement links TRBV5-1 to TRBJ1-4; D not resolved. Sequencing used blood. The DNA of the CDR3 is TGCGCCAGCACAGGCGGCCGAACTAATGAAAAACTGTTTTTT. Encoded protein: CASTGGRTNEKLFF. The full variable domain, completed using reference TRBV5-1 and TRBJ1-4, is KAGVTQTPRYLIKTRGQQVTLSCSPISGHRSVSWYQQTPGQGLQFLFEYFSETQRNKGNFPGRFSGRQFSNSRSEMNVSTLELGDSALYLCASTGGRTNEKLFFGSGTQLSVL.